Listed below are T cell receptor beta chains from one sample, sequenced in a study of OX40 agonist ivuxolimab in advanced cancers. The protocol was immunoSEQ multiplex PCR, while the TCRdb copy is restricted to in-frame clones and leaves out a portion. The table shows about 19,000 clones, with approximately 79% occurring only once. Here the sequenced sample was CD4+ or CD8+ T cells sorted from blood, taken in a trial of the OX40 agonist ivuxolimab. These receptors were obtained from an adult with an advanced solid tumor such as melanoma, head and neck, liver or kidney cancer. Each CDR3 is given with its conserved first and last residue. A D gene is named only where the DNA matches it firmly. Expanded clones are given a class, and other clones once, few, many or no size at all.

V: TRBV18; size: NA; D: NA; length: 16; J: TRBJ1-4; DNA: TGTGCCAGCTCACCAGGGACCGTCGCAACTAATGAAAAACTGTTTTTT; CDR3: CASSPGTVATNEKLFF
V: TRBV5-1; size: NA; D: TRBD1; length: 19; J: TRBJ1-5; DNA: TGCGCCAGCAGCTTGCGACCGACGTCAGGGGGTAATAGCAATCAGCCCCAGCATTTT; CDR3: CASSLRPTSGGNSNQPQHF
V: TRBV6-6; size: NA; D: TRBD1; length: 15; J: TRBJ2-7; DNA: TGTGCCAGCAGTAGTCCGGGACAGATACCCTACGAGCAGTACTTC; CDR3: CASSSPGQIPYEQYF
V: TRBV29-1; size: NA; D: NA; length: 17; J: TRBJ2-7; DNA: TGCAGCGTTCGAATGTTGGTATCGGGTCGGAAGAAACAAGAGCAGTACTTC; CDR3: CSVRMLVSGRKKQEQYF
V: TRBV11-2; size: NA; D: NA; length: 14; J: TRBJ2-5; DNA: TGTGCCAGCAGCCCCGGTAGCGCGCAAGAGACCCAGTACTTC; CDR3: CASSPGSAQETQYF
V: TRBV5-1; size: once; D: TRBD2; length: 14; J: TRBJ2-3; DNA: TGCGCCAGCAGCTTTAGCGGGCAATCGGATACGCAGTATTTT; CDR3: CASSFSGQSDTQYF
V: TRBV15; size: NA; D: NA; length: 14; J: TRBJ1-4; DNA: TGTGCCACCAGCCTCAGTAATTCCGGAGAAAAACTGTTTTTT; CDR3: CATSLSNSGEKLFF
V: TRBV7-2; size: NA; D: NA; length: 15; J: TRBJ2-1; DNA: TGTGCCAGCAGCTTAGGGGCTAGCGAATACAATGAGCAGTTCTTC; CDR3: CASSLGASEYNEQFF
V: TRBV7-9; size: few; D: NA; length: 13; J: TRBJ2-7; DNA: TGTGCCAGCAGCTTGGGACGCACCTACGAGCAGTACTTC; CDR3: CASSLGRTYEQYF
V: TRBV30; size: NA; D: NA; length: 13; J: TRBJ2-3; DNA: TGTGCCTGGATTCTTCCCCACACAGATACGCAGTATTTT; CDR3: CAWILPHTDTQYF
V: TRBV28; size: once; D: TRBD1; length: 16; J: TRBJ1-4; DNA: TGTGCCAGCAGTTTGCCAGGGGGCTCCTCTAATGAAAAACTGTTTTTT; CDR3: CASSLPGGSSNEKLFF
V: TRBV11-2; size: NA; D: NA; length: 14; J: TRBJ1-3; DNA: TGTGCCAGCAGCCAAAGCCAGGGACTGGGCACCATATATTTT; CDR3: CASSQSQGLGTIYF
V: TRBV28; size: NA; D: NA; length: 14; J: TRBJ2-7; DNA: TGTGCCAGCAGTTTACCCGACAGGATCTACGAGCAGTACTTC; CDR3: CASSLPDRIYEQYF
V: TRBV6-6; size: NA; D: TRBD1; length: 14; J: TRBJ1-1; DNA: TGTGCCAGCACCGAGGGACAGGGGAACACTGAAGCTTTCTTT; CDR3: CASTEGQGNTEAFF
V: TRBV6-1; size: NA; D: TRBD1; length: 14; J: TRBJ1-4; DNA: TGTGCCAGCGCTGGCAGGGGGGACGCTGAAAAACTGTTTTTT; CDR3: CASAGRGDAEKLFF
V: TRBV28; size: NA; D: NA; length: 15; J: TRBJ1-2; DNA: TGTGCCAGCAGCCCGCTTCAAGGGGTGGCCTATGGCTACACCTTC; CDR3: CASSPLQGVAYGYTF
V: TRBV5-4; size: NA; D: TRBD2; length: 17; J: TRBJ2-5; DNA: TGTGCCAGCAGCTTACCAGGACTAGCGGGAGATGTAGAGACCCAGTACTTC; CDR3: CASSLPGLAGDVETQYF
V: TRBV11-2; size: NA; D: TRBD1; length: 15; J: TRBJ1-3; DNA: TGTGCCAGCAGCTCTCGGGACAGAGGCGGAAACACCATATATTTT; CDR3: CASSSRDRGGNTIYF
V: TRBV29-1; size: NA; D: TRBD2; length: 14; J: TRBJ2-1; DNA: TGCAGCGTTACCCGGGACTACGGGGACAATGAGCAGTTCTTC; CDR3: CSVTRDYGDNEQFF
V: TRBV6-1; size: NA; D: TRBD1; length: 14; J: TRBJ2-7; DNA: TGTGCCAGCAGTGAATGGACAGGGGGCTACGAGCAGTACTTC; CDR3: CASSEWTGGYEQYF
V: TRBV11-2; size: NA; D: TRBD1; length: 14; J: TRBJ1-1; DNA: TGTGCCAGCAGCCAACAGGGGGCGAACACTGAAGCTTTCTTT; CDR3: CASSQQGANTEAFF
V: TRBV18; size: few; D: TRBD1; length: 15; J: TRBJ2-2; DNA: TGTGCCAGCTCACCGGGACAGGGAACCGGCGGGGAGCTGTTTTTT; CDR3: CASSPGQGTGGELFF
V: TRBV7-3; size: few; D: TRBD2; length: 16; J: TRBJ2-1; DNA: TGTGCCAGCAGCTTGCTAGCGGGAGGGCCGGACAATGAGCAGTTCTTC; CDR3: CASSLLAGGPDNEQFF
V: TRBV7-2; size: NA; D: TRBD1; length: 15; J: TRBJ2-1; DNA: TGTGCCAGCAGCTTAGAGGGGACAGGGATCTATGAGCAGTTCTTC; CDR3: CASSLEGTGIYEQFF
V: TRBV6-5; size: once; D: NA; length: 15; J: TRBJ1-1; DNA: TGTGCCAGCAGTTACGGTTCCAGGGGAAGAACTGAAGCTTTCTTT; CDR3: CASSYGSRGRTEAFF
V: TRBV28; size: NA; D: TRBD1; length: 14; J: TRBJ2-5; DNA: TGTGCCAGCAGTTTCAGGGGGCGTGTAGAGACCCAGTACTTC; CDR3: CASSFRGRVETQYF
V: TRBV5-6; size: NA; D: NA; length: 13; J: TRBJ1-2; DNA: TGTGCCAGCAGCCTCAACTCTAACTATGGCTACACCTTC; CDR3: CASSLNSNYGYTF
V: TRBV7-3; size: NA; D: NA; length: 14; J: TRBJ2-3; DNA: TGTGCCAGCAGCCCTGGGGCGGGGTACGATACGCAGTATTTT; CDR3: CASSPGAGYDTQYF
V: TRBV5-1; size: NA; D: TRBD2; length: 15; J: TRBJ2-1; DNA: TGCGCCAGCAGCCGAAGGCGGGGGGCCTACAATGAGCAGTTCTTC; CDR3: CASSRRRGAYNEQFF
V: TRBV5-1; size: few; D: NA; length: 17; J: TRBJ1-2; DNA: TGCGCCAGCAGCCCCGGAGTAAGGTCTATAGGTCGGTATGGCTACACCTTC; CDR3: CASSPGVRSIGRYGYTF
V: TRBV6-1; size: NA; D: TRBD2; length: 17; J: TRBJ2-7; DNA: TGTGCCAGCAGTGAACCCTGGACTAGCGGGAGTGTGAACGAGCAGTACTTC; CDR3: CASSEPWTSGSVNEQYF
V: TRBV9; size: NA; D: NA; length: 16; J: TRBJ2-3; DNA: TGTGCCAGCAGCTCCCTAGGCGATCCCCCCACAGATACGCAGTATTTT; CDR3: CASSSLGDPPTDTQYF
V: TRBV7-9; size: NA; D: TRBD1; length: 15; J: TRBJ2-3; DNA: TGTGCCAGCAGCTTAGCCGGGACAGTGGCAGATACGCAGTATTTT; CDR3: CASSLAGTVADTQYF
V: TRBV5-1; size: NA; D: NA; length: 14; J: TRBJ1-2; DNA: TGCGCCAGCAGCCGACTCGAAGCTAACTATGGCTACACCTTC; CDR3: CASSRLEANYGYTF
V: TRBV28; size: few; D: NA; length: 15; J: TRBJ1-5; DNA: TGTGCCAGCAGTTTAATCGACCGGAGCAATCAGCCCCAGCATTTT; CDR3: CASSLIDRSNQPQHF
V: TRBV6-5; size: NA; D: NA; length: 14; J: TRBJ2-7; DNA: TGTGCCAGCAGTTACGTGGGGGGATTGAACGAGCAGTACTTC; CDR3: CASSYVGGLNEQYF
V: TRBV5-6; size: NA; D: NA; length: 12; J: TRBJ2-7; DNA: TGTGCCAGCAGGGGCAACCCCTACGAGCAGTACTTC; CDR3: CASRGNPYEQYF
V: TRBV11-3; size: NA; D: NA; length: 16; J: TRBJ1-4; DNA: TGTGCCAGCAGCTTAGAAGTGGGCCACTTAGGGGGGGGACTGTTTTTT; CDR3: CASSLEVGHLGGGLFF
V: TRBV9; size: NA; D: TRBD1; length: 16; J: TRBJ2-1; DNA: TGTGCCAGCAGCCCCGAGGACAGGGGCTCCTACAATGAGCAGTTCTTC; CDR3: CASSPEDRGSYNEQFF
V: TRBV18; size: NA; D: NA; length: 19; J: TRBJ2-6; DNA: TGTGCCAGCTCACCACTGAGACCCACCTCTGCGCAAGGGGCCAACGTCCTGACTTTC; CDR3: CASSPLRPTSAQGANVLTF
V: TRBV5-6; size: NA; D: TRBD2; length: 15; J: TRBJ2-4; DNA: TGTGCCAGCAGCAGACTAGCGGGGGCCAAAAACATTCAGTACTTC; CDR3: CASSRLAGAKNIQYF
V: TRBV7-8; size: NA; D: NA; length: 16; J: TRBJ1-3; DNA: TGTGCCAGCAGCTTAGGCGGGGCCCGCTCTGGAAACACCATATATTTT; CDR3: CASSLGGARSGNTIYF
V: TRBV9; size: NA; D: NA; length: 13; J: TRBJ1-2; DNA: TGTGCCAGCAGCCCCTACGTCACGGAGTACTACACCTTC; CDR3: CASSPYVTEYYTF
V: TRBV28; size: few; D: TRBD2; length: 14; J: TRBJ2-7; DNA: TGTGCCAGCAGGGCGGGACTAGCAATCTACGAGCAGTACTTC; CDR3: CASRAGLAIYEQYF
V: TRBV9; size: NA; D: NA; length: 14; J: TRBJ2-2; DNA: TGTGCCAGCAGCCCACTCCTTAACACCGGGGAGCTGTTTTTT; CDR3: CASSPLLNTGELFF
V: TRBV4-1; size: once; D: NA; length: 14; J: TRBJ1-6; DNA: TGCGCCAGCAGTGGTTTAGGGCTCAATTCACCCCTCCACTTT; CDR3: CASSGLGLNSPLHF
V: TRBV28; size: NA; D: TRBD1; length: 17; J: TRBJ2-4; DNA: TGTGCCAGCAGTTTCGATTGGGGACAGGGGTTGAGAAACATTCAGTACTTC; CDR3: CASSFDWGQGLRNIQYF
V: TRBV7-3; size: once; D: TRBD1; length: 16; J: TRBJ2-3; DNA: TGTGCCAGCAGCTTAGGGACAGGGGGCTACACAGATACGCAGTATTTT; CDR3: CASSLGTGGYTDTQYF